The T cell receptor (beta chain) under discussion was sequenced for a study of spatial heterogeneity in lung cancer. One entry per CDR3 protein results from TCRdb running MiXCR on the 5' RACE reads. The sample lists 2,000 to 2,500 distinct CDR3 sequences; less than 45% were seen once. Time point reported: sample taken at primary tumor resection. Sequencing of whole RNA from tumor, nontumor lung or frozen PBMC involved no sorting. V lost 4 bases and J lost 5; bases outside the gene matches: 14. The CDR3 contains 16 residues. Germline values: CDR1 SGHRS, CDR2 YFSETQ. General study findings and limits: Mutation tallies in tumors tracked expanded intratumoral alpha and beta TCR counts. The estimated TCR-seq coverage of tumor T cells amounted to 6% to 7% when looking at alpha chains and approximately 12% when looking at beta chains.

About this clonotype: Its target is unknown. Found in a library prepared for alpha chains, this beta chain is an off-target read, and its abundance has little meaning.

The clonotype comes from a male donor with early-stage non-small cell lung cancer. The sequences come from lung tumor tissue, collected at surgery. V usage is TRBV5-1 and J usage is TRBJ2-5, with 7 bases identical to TRBD2. The CDR3 DNA sequence: TGCGCCAGCAGCCGGGGGGACCGTACCTCGGAGGAGACCCAGTACTTC. It specifies CASSRGDRTSEETQYF.